A selection of T cell receptor beta chains follows, all from one sample in a study of T cell responses to AZD1222 COVID-19 vaccine. Here immunoSEQ multiplex PCR was the method, and the copy in TCRdb shows in-frame clones only, minus some. Altogether 95,000 to 150,000 clones are present, around 84% being singletons, with the ten largest covering about 7.4%. This material consisted of peripheral blood, taken on day 0 of AZD1222 vaccination. The source is an adult in good health. CDR3s include the opening cysteine and the closing phenylalanine or tryptophan. The D gene is left open where the match is weak. Some rows have no size entry. The others give once, few or many, or a class for an expanded clone.

>-|TRBJ2-7|-|TRBV3-1/TRBV3-2
TGTGCCAGCAGCCAAGCTGTAGGGGCAGTGAGCTCCTACGAGCAGTACTTC
CASSQAVGAVSSYEQYF
>-|TRBJ1-4|-|TRBV5-1
TGCGCCAGCAGCGGTACAGGCCCCCTGGGGGAAAAACTGTTTTTT
CASSGTGPLGEKLFF
>-|TRBJ1-4|few|TRBV5-5
TGTGCCAGCAGCTTAAACGGGCTCCATGGAGAAAAACTGTTTTTT
CASSLNGLHGEKLFF
>-|TRBJ2-7|-|TRBV29-1
TGCAGCGCCCGTGTCAGACAGGCGGGCTACGAGCAGTACTTC
CSARVRQAGYEQYF
>TRBD1|TRBJ1-2|once|TRBV28
TGTGCCAGCAGTTTTCTCGGGACAGGGGTTCATGGCTACACCTTC
CASSFLGTGVHGYTF
>-|TRBJ2-7|-|TRBV28
TGTGCCAGCAGTCCCGGCTCCTACTCCTACGAGCAGTACTTC
CASSPGSYSYEQYF
>TRBD1|TRBJ2-7|-|TRBV27
TGTGCCACCCGACAGGGGAATGCCTACGAGCAGTACTTC
CATRQGNAYEQYF
>TRBD1|TRBJ2-5|-|TRBV11-3
TGTGCCAGCAGCACAGACCGGGACAGGGGAGGAGAGACCCAGTACTTC
CASSTDRDRGGETQYF
>-|TRBJ2-1|-|TRBV6-5
TGTGCCAGCAGCAATACCCTAGATGACAATGAGCAGTTCTTC
CASSNTLDDNEQFF
>-|TRBJ1-3|-|TRBV5-1
TGCGCCAGCAGCTTGGCGGGGCCGGGATTCGGAAACACCATATATTTT
CASSLAGPGFGNTIYF
>TRBD2|TRBJ2-1|-|TRBV7-2
TGTGCCAGCAGTCGAGCGGGGGACAATGAGCAGTTCTTC
CASSRAGDNEQFF
>-|TRBJ1-1|-|TRBV6-6
TGTGCCAGCAGTCGATCGACGGGGCTTAGGTTGGTAGAAGCTTTCTTT
CASSRSTGLRLVEAFF
>-|TRBJ2-5|-|TRBV21-1
TGTGCCAGCAGCGACGAGGCACCGGGGTACTTC
CASSDEAPGYF
>-|TRBJ1-5|-|TRBV28
TGTGCCAGCAGTTTATTTCTGGGGAGCCAGCCCCAGCATTTT
CASSLFLGSQPQHF
>-|TRBJ2-7|-|TRBV9
TGTGCCAGCAGCCTGGACAGTCGAGAGGGATACGAGCAGTACTTC
CASSLDSREGYEQYF
>TRBD1|TRBJ1-4|-|TRBV5-1
TGCGCCAGCAGCTTGGAGGGACAGGGATATGAAAAACTGTTTTTT
CASSLEGQGYEKLFF
>TRBD2|TRBJ2-1|once|TRBV6-5
TGTGCCAGCAGCGAGATAGCGGGAGGTTACAATGAGCAGTTCTTC
CASSEIAGGYNEQFF
>-|TRBJ1-1|-|TRBV29-1
TGCAGCGTTGAGAGGGGAGAAACTGAAGCTTTCTTT
CSVERGETEAFF
>TRBD1|TRBJ1-3|once|TRBV25-1
TGTGCCAGCAGTGAGTCGAGACAGGGTTCAGGAAACACCATATATTTT
CASSESRQGSGNTIYF
>TRBD1|TRBJ1-1|-|TRBV3-1/TRBV3-2
TGTGCCAGCACGAACCTCGACAGGGTGAACACTGAAGCTTTCTTT
CASTNLDRVNTEAFF
>-|TRBJ2-2|-|TRBV6-5
TGTGCCACCCACCGACAGGGAGGGACCGGGGAGCTGTTTTTT
CATHRQGGTGELFF
>TRBD1|TRBJ2-1|-|TRBV7-6
TGTGCCAGCAGCTTAGAGGGACAGGGCAGAAGCAATGAGCAGTTCTTC
CASSLEGQGRSNEQFF